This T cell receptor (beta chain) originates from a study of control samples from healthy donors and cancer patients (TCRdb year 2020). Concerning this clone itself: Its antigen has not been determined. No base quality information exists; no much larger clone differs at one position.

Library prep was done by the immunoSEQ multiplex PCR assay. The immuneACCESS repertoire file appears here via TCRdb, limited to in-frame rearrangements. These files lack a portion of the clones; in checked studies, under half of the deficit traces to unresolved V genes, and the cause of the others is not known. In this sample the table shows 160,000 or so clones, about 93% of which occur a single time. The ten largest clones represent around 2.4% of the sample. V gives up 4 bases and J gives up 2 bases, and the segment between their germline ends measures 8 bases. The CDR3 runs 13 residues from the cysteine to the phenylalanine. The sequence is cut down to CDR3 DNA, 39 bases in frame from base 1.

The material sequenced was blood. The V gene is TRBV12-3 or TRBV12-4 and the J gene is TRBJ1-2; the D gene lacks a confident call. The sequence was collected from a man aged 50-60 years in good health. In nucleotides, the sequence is TGTGCCAGCAGTTCCGGAGGAAACTATGGCTACACCTTC. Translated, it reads CASSSGGNYGYTF.